These 26 T cell receptor beta chains share one sample of origin, sequenced in a study of T cell responses to AZD1222 COVID-19 vaccine (dated by TCRdb to 2020 to 2023). Library generation was performed with the immunoSEQ multiplex PCR assay. TCRdb took over this immuneACCESS table, retaining in-frame rearrangements with V and J assigned. Such tables are incomplete; in checked studies, under half of the missing clones stem from an unresolved V gene, and the remainder is unexplained. Counted in this sample were about 86,000 clones; approximately 89% of them appeared once. Of the sample, approximately 5% is held by the ten largest clones. This specimen's time point label, interpreted: about 28 days (+/-7) after the second vaccine dose. The material was peripheral blood, obtained 28 days after the second AZD1222 dose. The receptors here all came from an adult who received the AZD1222 COVID-19 vaccine.

The chain carries TRBV12-3 or TRBV12-4 and TRBJ1-4; D not certain. Trimming cost V 5 bases and J 9 bases, with 10 bases left between them. This CDR3 is 12 amino acids long. CDR3 nucleotides: TGTGCCAGCAGTAGTAGCGGAAAAAAACTGTTTTTT. Amino acids: CASSSSGKKLFF.

The gene calls are TRBV5-1 and TRBJ2-3, with a possible D match to TRBD2 (6 bases). The V end lost 1 base, the J end lost 0 bases, and 12 bases lay between the germline ends. Looked up from germline, CDR1 is SGHRS and CDR2 is YFSETQ. The CDR3 spans 16 residues. The CDR3: CASSLFASASTDTQYF. Here the CDR3 DNA reads TGCGCCAGCAGCTTGTTTGCTAGCGCTAGCACAGATACGCAGTATTTT.

A few counts support this clone. The CDR3 loop is CASSYAGTQQETQYF. For the CDR3, the DNA is TGTGCCAGCAGTTACGCGGGTACCCAGCAAGAGACCCAGTACTTC. The rearrangement joins TRBV6-2 or TRBV6-3 to TRBJ2-5, with D perhaps matching TRBD2 (5 bases). This CDR3 contains 15 residues. Germline V gene sequence: CDR1 MNHEY, CDR2 SVGEGT. V was trimmed by 2 bases and J by 2 bases, leaving 12 bases between them.

V gene TRBV7-3 combines with J gene TRBJ2-3, with 7 nucleotides matching TRBD1. CDR1 SGHTA and CDR2 FQGTGA come from the germline V gene. The CDR3 spans 14 residues. V dropped 2 bases and J dropped 5; count of bases not matched to a gene: 4. DNA for the CDR3: TGTGCCAGCAGCTTAGGGACAGCGAAAGATACGCAGTATTTT. The encoded protein is CASSLGTAKDTQYF.

The CDR3 here is CASSLGHRQETQYF. Written as DNA, the CDR3 is TGTGCCAGCAGCTTGGGACACCGCCAAGAGACCCAGTACTTC. The V and J genes are TRBV7-8 and TRBJ2-5; weak D call: TRBD1 (6 bases). The CDR3 sequence is 14 residues long. Trimming removed 3 bases at V and 1 base at J, with 9 bases between. The germline gives CDR1 SGHVS, CDR2 FQNEAQ.

The chain uses TRBV19 and TRBJ2-2, with TRBD1 matching over 7 bases. The CDR3 has 17 amino acids. J gave up 6 bases and V 0 bases, and 10 bases lay outside the gene matches. Germline V gene lookup returns CDR1 LNHDA and CDR2 SQIVND (reference sequence). In nucleotides, the CDR3 is TGTGCCAGTAGTATAGATCTAGAGACAGGGTATTCCGGGGAGCTGTTTTTT. It specifies CASSIDLETGYSGELFF.

This clone was seen just once. The DNA of the CDR3 is TGCGCCAGCAGCCAATTTTCTTCAGATACGCAGTATTTT. Translated, it gives CASSQFSSDTQYF. The chain recombines TRBV4-3 with TRBJ2-3; unclear D gene. The CDR3 totals 13 residues. Germline lookup yields CDR1 LGHNA and CDR2 YSLEER. With 2 bases removed from V and 4 bases from J, the gap between germline ends came to 7 bases.

This sequence joins TRBV7-6 and TRBJ2-1, with TRBD1 matching over 12 bases. CDR3 length: 20 residues. Germline CDR1 SGHVS, CDR2 FNYEAQ. J lost 4 bases, V lost 5 bases, and 18 bases had no gene match. CDR3 DNA sequence: TGTGCCAGCAGCCCTACCGCCCCAACCGGGACAGGGGGCGCTTACAATGAGCAGTTCTTC. This encodes CASSPTAPTGTGGAYNEQFF.

The V and J genes are TRBV6-4 and TRBJ2-7; 10 nucleotides agree with TRBD1. The V segment lost 11 bases and the J segment 3 bases; nucleotides outside the gene matches: 4. Germline loops: CDR1 MRHNA, CDR2 SNTAGT. The CDR3 length is 12 residues. The chain's CDR3 is CAGGQGHYEQYV. Here the CDR3 DNA reads TGTGCCGGGGGACAGGGGCACTACGAGCAGTACGTC.

This clone has only one observation. Here the CDR3 reads CASSLDPRGPGSFYEQYF. CDR3 in DNA: TGTGCCAGCAGCTTAGACCCGCGGGGGCCTGGAAGCTTCTACGAGCAGTACTTC. The chain links TRBV7-8 to TRBJ2-7; tentative D call: TRBD2 (7 bases). This CDR3 has 18 amino acids. Between the trimmed V and J ends, which lost 1 base and 3 bases, there was a span of 22 bases. Germline V lookup: CDR1 SGHVS, CDR2 FQNEAQ.

For the CDR3, the DNA is TGTGCCAGCAGCGCGCCCGGGACAGCAAGCACAGATACGCAGTATTTT. Its translation: CASSAPGTASTDTQYF. This chain links TRBV6-6 with TRBJ2-3, with 7 bases that match TRBD1. The V and J ends lost 6 bases and 0 bases, in that order; junction bases with no gene match: 9. CDR3 length equals 16 residues. CDR1 and CDR2 (germline): MNHNY, SVGAGI (reference sequence).

V is TRBV4-2 and J is TRBJ1-6; no clear D. This CDR3 region has 17 residues. Per germline, CDR1 LGHNA and CDR2 YNFKEQ. V lost 0 bases and J lost 0, with 9 bases in between. The CDR3 sequence is CASSQELVSSYNSPLHF. The CDR3 DNA is TGTGCCAGCAGCCAAGAGCTGGTCAGCTCCTATAATTCACCCCTCCACTTT.

J is TRBJ2-7 and V is TRBV6-1; the D gene could be TRBD1 or TRBD2 (6 bases each). The V end lost 1 base, the J end lost 6 bases, and 13 bases lay between the germline ends. The CDR3 has 14 amino acids. Germline CDR1 reads MNHNS; CDR2 reads SASEGT. For the CDR3, the DNA is TGTGCCAGCAGTGAAGGTCTGTGGGGGGCCGAGCAGTACGTC. This sequence encodes CASSEGLWGAEQYV.

This clone appeared once. This sequence joins TRBV6-1 and TRBJ1-4; D gene unclear. The CDR3 has 15 amino acids. The ends were cut back, 2 bases at V and 2 bases at J, with 9 bases in the middle. Germline values: CDR1 MNHNS, CDR2 SASEGT. The CDR3 DNA reads TGTGCCAGCAGTGAAAGGAGGGCGACTAATGAAAAACTGTTTTTT. Its protein product is CASSERRATNEKLFF.

For this clone: The germline gene is not matched at one end of the junction; a read error may be the cause. The gene calls are TRBV7-7 and TRBJ2-2; the D gene could be TRBD1 or TRBD2 (5 bases each). Germline lookup yields CDR1 SSHAT and CDR2 FNYEAQ (reference sequence). This CDR3 comprises 15 residues. The CDR3 protein is CASSSGTANTGELFF. CDR3 DNA sequence: TGTGCTAGCAGCTCCGGGACGGCGAACACCGGGGAGCTGTTTTTT. Full variable domain (missing parts from reference TRBV7-7 and TRBJ2-2): GAGVSQSPRYKVTKRGQDVTLRCDPISSHATLYWYQQALGQGPEFLTYFNYEAQPDKSGLPSDRFSAERPEGSISTLTIQRTEQRDSAMYRCASSSGTANTGELFFGEGSRLTVL.

The rearrangement uses TRBV28 and TRBJ1-2; unclear D gene. The V and J ends lost 4 bases and 2 bases respectively, with 8 bases between them. Germline-derived CDR1 and CDR2 are MDHEN and SYDVKM. The CDR3 runs to 13 residues. CDR3 residues: CASSSPRNYGYTF. The CDR3, as DNA: TGTGCCAGCAGTTCCCCTAGGAACTATGGCTACACCTTC.

V and J are TRBV4-1 and TRBJ2-3; 8 bases are a match to TRBD2. CDR1 is MGHRA, CDR2 YSYEKL, per germline. The V and J ends lost 4 bases and 2 bases, in that order; junction bases with no gene match: 5. This CDR3 has 15 residues. The DNA for the CDR3 is TGCGCCAGCAGCCCGAATAGCGGGGTCACAGATACGCAGTATTTT. Translation gives CASSPNSGVTDTQYF.

The genes are TRBV29-1 and TRBJ1-2; tentatively, D is TRBD1 (5 bases). This CDR3 has 15 residues. Trimming cost V 0 bases and J 4 bases, with 15 bases left between them. In germline, CDR1 is SQVTM, CDR2 ANQGSEA. This CDR3 reads CSVEDRSRGAYGYTF. Here the CDR3 DNA reads TGCAGCGTTGAAGATCGCAGTAGGGGAGCCTATGGCTACACCTTC.

The rearrangement joins TRBV19 to TRBJ2-1; 10 bases map to TRBD1. Germline assignment: CDR1 LNHDA and CDR2 SQIVND (reference sequence). The CDR3 runs 13 residues. The trim removed 10 bases at V and 2 bases at J, leaving 2 bases unmatched. The CDR3 region is CATGQGAYNEQFF. The CDR3 bases are TGTGCCACCGGACAGGGGGCCTACAATGAGCAGTTCTTC.

The rearrangement links TRBV28 to TRBJ2-1, with a tentative D call TRBD2 (6 bases). This CDR3 has 15 residues. Germline CDR1 MDHEN, CDR2 SYDVKM. Trimming left V 5 bases short and J 4 bases short, with 15 bases between. CDR3 in DNA: TGTGCCAGCAGTCAGGACGTCGGGGGTTACAATGAGCAGTTCTTC. This codes for CASSQDVGGYNEQFF.

The rearrangement links TRBV18 to TRBJ1-1, with a possible D match to TRBD1 (6 bases). V shed 3 bases and J shed 1 base, with 9 bases lying between them. Per germline, CDR1 KGHSH and CDR2 LQKENI. The CDR3 contains 14 residues. CDR3 region: CASSPRGGNTEAFF. CDR3 bases: TGTGCCAGCTCACCCAGGGGTGGGAACACTGAAGCTTTCTTT.

This rearrangement joins TRBV10-2 to TRBJ2-2; TRBD2 aligns across 12 bases. The CDR3 sequence is 16 residues long. Germline CDR1 and CDR2: WSHSY and SAAADI. The V gene end was trimmed by 8 bases and the J gene end by 4 bases; junction bases not matched to a gene: 8. The CDR3 coding sequence is TGCGCCAGCCAGACTAGCGGGGGTGGGGGCACCGGGGAGCTGTTTTTT. Its translation is CASQTSGGGGTGELFF.

The J gene is TRBJ2-5, the V gene TRBV5-1; 8 bases agree with TRBD1. Germline assignment: CDR1 SGHRS and CDR2 YFSETQ. The V gene end was trimmed by 4 bases and the J gene end by 3 bases; junction bases not matched to a gene: 2. This CDR3 is 13 amino acids long. The CDR3: CASSMTGEETQYF. The DNA for the CDR3 is TGCGCCAGCAGCATGACAGGGGAAGAGACCCAGTACTTC.

DNA for the CDR3: TGTGCCAGCAGCTCCGAGAGCGGGGGGGCCTACGAGCAGTACTTC. Its protein product is CASSSESGGAYEQYF. The J gene is TRBJ2-7, the V gene TRBV5-4, with 10 bases identical to TRBD2. Germline V lookup: CDR1 SGHNT, CDR2 YYREEE (reference sequence). The ends lost 3 bases at V and 2 bases at J; junction bases unmatched: 5. The CDR3 contains 15 residues.

The V call is TRBV9, the J call TRBJ2-7; a possible D gene is TRBD2 (5 bases). Germline V gene lookup returns CDR1 SGDLS and CDR2 YYNGEE. This CDR3 comprises 15 residues. With 0 bases removed from V and 3 bases from J, the gap between germline ends came to 13 bases. Here the CDR3 reads CASSVAGNTLYEQYF. The CDR3 DNA follows: TGTGCCAGCAGCGTAGCGGGGAACACCCTCTACGAGCAGTACTTC.

The chain has TRBV6-5 and TRBJ1-4; the D is unclear. The V gene's germline CDR1 is MNHEY and CDR2 SVGAGI. The V gene lost 2 bases and the J gene lost 4 bases, with 8 bases spanning the gap. The CDR3 covers 14 residues. The CDR3 reads CASSYRVDNEKLFF. DNA of the CDR3: TGTGCCAGCAGTTACAGGGTGGATAATGAAAAACTGTTTTTT.